Presented here are 21 T cell receptor beta chains from one specimen sequenced in a study of shared clonotypes between healthy human individuals. Using immunoSEQ multiplex PCR, the repertoire was profiled, and TCRdb retains in-frame clones only, with some absent. The top ten hold approximately 0.38% of the sample, which has roughly 1,600,000 clones, approximately 98.5% seen once. The sequencing input was naive CD4+ T cells sorted from blood. Subset specified: CD45RA+ positively selected. These receptors all come from a young man in good health.

The chain has TRBV11-2 and TRBJ2-2, with D tentatively TRBD2 (6 bases). Germline V gene data show CDR1 as SGHAT and CDR2 as FQNNGV. The CDR3 loop spans 13 amino acids. With 6 bases removed from V and 5 bases from J, the gap between germline ends came to 10 bases. CDR3 coding DNA: TGTGCCAGCAGAATACGGGGGACCGGGGAGCTGTTTTTT. Residues: CASRIRGTGELFF.

The chain combines TRBV2 with TRBJ2-6; D gene unclear. The CDR3 length is 14 residues. V shed 3 bases and J shed 4 bases, with 7 bases lying between them. Germline CDR1 SNHLY, CDR2 FYNNEI. CDR3 amino acids: CASSDNMGANVLTF. The CDR3 nucleotides are TGTGCCAGCAGTGACAACATGGGGGCCAACGTCCTGACTTTC.

About this clone itself: Additional DNA sequences in this sample encode the identical CDR3. J is TRBJ2-3 and V is TRBV9; no reliable D call. V lost 0 bases and J 2 bases, leaving 1 base between the germline ends. Germline values: CDR1 SGDLS, CDR2 YYNGEE. The CDR3 is made up of 12 amino acids. The CDR3 sequence is CASSVATDTQYF. The CDR3 bases are TGTGCCAGCAGCGTAGCCACAGATACGCAGTATTTT.

This clone was detected once. The chain couples TRBV6-4 to TRBJ2-5, with 12 bases that match TRBD2. From germline, CDR1 is MRHNA and CDR2 SNTAGT. Trimming removed 7 bases from V and 4 bases from J; junction bases left unmatched: 10. This CDR3 spans 16 amino acids. The CDR3: CASMTSGRIRSETQYF. DNA of the CDR3: TGTGCCAGCATGACTAGCGGGAGAATTAGGTCAGAGACCCAGTACTTC.

Comments on this clone: Other DNA sequences within the sample encode an identical CDR3. The gene calls are TRBV9 and TRBJ2-2; D uncertain. In germline, CDR1 is SGDLS, CDR2 YYNGEE. Trimming pared 0 bases from V and 2 bases from J, leaving 5 bases between. The CDR3 extends over 14 amino acids. The CDR3 region is CASSVGGNTGELFF. CDR3 DNA sequence: TGTGCCAGCAGCGTAGGGGGAAACACCGGGGAGCTGTTTTTT. Based on the CDR3 plus reference TRBV9 and TRBJ2-2, the full variable domain is DSGVTQTPKHLITATGQRVTLRCSPRSGDLSVYWYQQSLDQGLQFLIQYYNGEERAKGNILERFSAQQFPDLHSELNLSSLELGDSALYFCASSVGGNTGELFFGEGSRLTVL.

V is TRBV29-1 and J is TRBJ1-2, with D possibly matching TRBD1 (5 bases). Germline V CDR1 and CDR2: SQVTM, ANQGSEA. The V gene lost 4 bases and the J gene lost 7 bases, with 10 bases spanning the gap. The length of the CDR3 is 11 residues. Here the CDR3 reads CSVVSGTGYTF. Here the CDR3 DNA reads TGCAGCGTTGTATCAGGGACTGGCTACACCTTC.

The chain couples TRBV29-1 to TRBJ2-2; tentative D call: TRBD2 (6 bases). Germline V gives CDR1 SQVTM, CDR2 ANQGSEA. CDR3 size: 15 residues. V was pared by 6 bases and J by 1 base, with 15 bases between. CDR3 protein: CSVGGTGRNTGELFF. The CDR3 nucleotides read TGCAGCGTCGGGGGTACCGGGAGGAACACCGGGGAGCTGTTTTTT.

The gene calls are TRBV21-1 and TRBJ1-2; the table assigns TRBD1, which was not confirmed against the DNA. TRBV21-1 is a pseudogene locus. The CDR3 is 14 amino acids. CDR3: CASSKGQGNYGYTF. CDR3 in DNA: TGTGCCAGCAGCAAAGGGCAGGGGAACTATGGCTACACCTTC.

The chain couples TRBV10-3 to TRBJ2-5, with 10 bases identical to TRBD1. Germline CDR1 and CDR2: ENHRY and SYGVKD. The trim removed 6 bases at V and 5 bases at J, leaving 3 bases unmatched. The CDR3 length is 13 residues. The CDR3 DNA follows: TGTGCCATCAGGACAGGGGGCGCCGAGACCCAGTACTTC. Amino acids: CAIRTGGAETQYF.

The genes are TRBV2 and TRBJ2-7, with TRBD1 matching over 7 bases. The V segment lost 2 bases and the J segment 1 base; nucleotides outside the gene matches: 2. The CDR3 has 14 amino acids. Germline values: CDR1 SNHLY, CDR2 FYNNEI. CDR3 sequence: CASSELTGSYEQYF. Written as DNA, the CDR3 is TGTGCCAGCAGTGAATTGACAGGGTCCTACGAGCAGTACTTC.

V gene TRBV5-5 combines with J gene TRBJ2-7, with TRBD2 matching 7 bases. V lost 5 bases to trimming and J lost 2 bases; unmatched junction nucleotides: 10. CDR3 size: 15 residues. CDR1 and CDR2 from the germline V gene are SGHKS and YYEKEE (reference sequence). The CDR3 region is CASRLWGGGTYEQYF. CDR3 nucleotides: TGTGCCAGCAGGCTCTGGGGGGGAGGCACCTACGAGCAGTACTTC.

The J gene is TRBJ1-3, the V gene TRBV5-1; D unresolved. The CDR3 is 16 amino acids. V lost 1 base to trimming and J lost 0 bases, with 11 bases between them. CDR1 is SGHRS and CDR2 is YFSETQ in the germline V gene. CDR3 bases: TGCGCCAGCAGCTTGCAGGTCCTGAGCTCTGGAAACACCATATATTTT. This translates into CASSLQVLSSGNTIYF. The full variable domain, with the rest looked up from reference TRBV5-1 and TRBJ1-3, is KAGVTQTPRYLIKTRGQQVTLSCSPISGHRSVSWYQQTPGQGLQFLFEYFSETQRNKGNFPGRFSGRQFSNSRSEMNVSTLELGDSALYLCASSLQVLSSGNTIYFGEGSWLTVV.

The J gene is TRBJ1-3, the V gene TRBV11-2; no definite D call. The CDR3 is 14 amino acids. Germline V gene lookup returns CDR1 SGHAT and CDR2 FQNNGV. Trimming shortened V by 1 base and J by 4 bases, and 8 bases separated the two germline ends. CDR3 region: CASSLAGLGNTIYF. CDR3 DNA: TGTGCCAGCAGCTTAGCAGGCTTGGGAAACACCATATATTTT.

The chain links TRBV18 to TRBJ1-1; 12 nucleotides line up with TRBD1. There are 15 residues in the CDR3. CDR1 and CDR2 (germline): KGHSH, LQKENI. V gave up 5 bases and J gave up 7 bases; unmatched junction bases: 8. The CDR3 sequence: CASSISGQGAGEAFF. The CDR3 DNA sequence: TGTGCCAGCTCAATCTCGGGACAGGGGGCAGGTGAAGCTTTCTTT. The full variable domain, with the rest looked up from reference TRBV18 and TRBJ1-1, is NAGVMQNPRHLVRRRGQEARLRCSPMKGHSHVYWYRQLPEEGLKFMVYLQKENIIDESGMPKERFSAEFPKEGPSILRIQQVVRGDSAAYFCASSISGQGAGEAFFGQGTRLTVV.

The chain combines TRBV2 with TRBJ2-7, with D hard to call. The V end lost 4 bases, the J end lost 3 bases, and 13 bases lay between the germline ends. CDR1 is SNHLY, CDR2 FYNNEI, per germline. The CDR3 totals 14 residues. The DNA for the CDR3 is TGTGCCAGCAGTGTCCAGCAACGGATCTACGAGCAGTACTTC. It encodes CASSVQQRIYEQYF.

In this sample, this clone turned up once. This specimen includes other DNA sequences encoding the same CDR3. This chain uses TRBV5-4 with TRBJ2-3, with D unclear. Trimming removed 0 bases from V and 1 base from J, with 6 bases in between. This CDR3 spans 14 amino acids. Germline V gives CDR1 SGHNT, CDR2 YYREEE (reference sequence). The CDR3 DNA follows: TGTGCCAGCAGCTTGGAGGTGGGCACAGATACGCAGTATTTT. Translation gives CASSLEVGTDTQYF. The full variable domain, with the rest looked up from reference TRBV5-4 and TRBJ2-3, is ETGVTQSPTHLIKTRGQQVTLRCSSQSGHNTVSWYQQALGQGPQFIFQYYREEENGRGNFPPRFSGLQFPNYSSELNVNALELDDSALYLCASSLEVGTDTQYFGPGTRLTVL.

This chain uses TRBV2 with TRBJ1-2, with 7 nucleotides matching TRBD1. Germline CDR1 reads SNHLY; CDR2 reads FYNNEI. Unmatched junction bases numbered 5, after V lost 11 bases and J lost 2 bases. CDR3 length: 12 amino acids. CDR3 amino acids: CAGDSENYGYTF. In nucleotides, the CDR3 is TGTGCCGGGGACAGTGAGAACTATGGCTACACCTTC.

V gene TRBV5-1 combines with J gene TRBJ2-2, with 7 bases matching TRBD2. Germline CDR1 and CDR2: SGHRS and YFSETQ. V trimming: 0 bases; J trimming: 2 bases; junction bases outside the gene matches: 7. CDR3 length: 17 residues. The CDR3 reads CASSLDSSGINTGELFF. CDR3 bases: TGCGCCAGCAGCTTGGACTCGAGCGGGATAAACACCGGGGAGCTGTTTTTT.

The chain joins TRBV7-8 to TRBJ2-7, with TRBD2 matching 8 bases. This CDR3 region has 12 residues. Germline assignment: CDR1 SGHVS and CDR2 FQNEAQ. The V gene end was trimmed by 5 bases and the J gene end by 8 bases; junction bases not matched to a gene: 5. The CDR3 protein is CASSPTSEKQYF. DNA for the CDR3: TGTGCCAGCAGCCCGACTAGCGAAAAGCAGTACTTC.

This chain joins TRBV25-1 and TRBJ2-5, with TRBD1 matching 8 bases. The CDR3 has 12 residues. Germline loops: CDR1 MGHDK, CDR2 SYGVNS. V gave up 10 bases and J gave up 4 bases; unmatched junction bases: 5. CDR3 region: CATSGGGETQYF. In nucleotides, the CDR3 is TGTGCCACCTCAGGGGGCGGAGAGACCCAGTACTTC.

Here the CDR3 DNA reads TGTGCCAGCAGCCCAGAATATGGACAGGGAGGACGGCAGCCCCAGCATTTT. Residues: CASSPEYGQGGRQPQHF. The V gene is TRBV7-9, the J gene TRBJ1-5, with 8 bases matching TRBD1. Trimming cost V 5 bases and J 7 bases; bases outside gene matches: 16. Germline CDR1 and CDR2: SEHNR and FQNEAQ (reference sequence). The CDR3 runs to 17 residues.